Each of the 10 T cell receptor beta chains below was sequenced from the same sample in a study of cytomegalovirus exposure and HLA in healthy donors. The PCR employed 60 Vbeta primers together with 13 Jbeta primers. TCRdb's table, derived via immunoSEQ multiplex PCR, lists solely in-frame clones and lacks some. The sample has about 90,000 clones, about two thirds seen once. The specimen sequenced was PBMCs. These receptors were collected from a woman between 45 and 65 years old in good health and CMV-seropositive.

The rearrangement uses TRBV27 and TRBJ2-1, with 9 bases aligning to TRBD2. Germline assignment: CDR1 MNHEY and CDR2 SMNVEV (reference sequence). J gave up 0 bases and V 5 bases, and 5 bases lay outside the gene matches. This CDR3 has 16 residues. DNA for the CDR3: TGTGCCAGCAGTCCTAGCGGGGTTTTCTCCTACAATGAGCAGTTCTTC. Translated: CASSPSGVFSYNEQFF.

This chain links TRBV13 with TRBJ2-7; no firm D call. There are 14 residues in the CDR3. Germline V CDR1 and CDR2: PRHDT, FYEKMQ (reference sequence). V shed 5 bases and J shed 5 bases, with 16 bases lying between them. This CDR3 is CASSPLNPRNEQYF. In DNA, the CDR3 is TGTGCCAGCAGCCCCCTGAACCCCAGGAACGAGCAGTACTTC.

On this clone itself: Mismatch with germline at one junction end may stem from a read error. V is TRBV5-5 and J is TRBJ1-2, with TRBD1 identical over 12 bases. The length of the CDR3 is 16 residues. The germline V gene has CDR1 SGHKS and CDR2 YYEKEE (reference sequence). The CDR3 region has the DNA TGCGCCAGCAGCCAGGCGTACCGGGACAGGGGGCATCGCTACACCTTC. Its translation: CASSQAYRDRGHRYTF.

This rearrangement joins TRBV7-9 to TRBJ1-1, with D hard to call. CDR3 length: 14 residues. V was pared by 5 bases and J by 3 bases, with 13 bases between. Germline CDR1 SEHNR, CDR2 FQNEAQ (reference sequence). Written as DNA, the CDR3 is TGTGCCAGCAGCCAAGCGGTCGGTGACACTGAAGCTTTCTTT. Translating gives CASSQAVGDTEAFF.

This rearrangement joins TRBV29-1 to TRBJ1-2; 9 positions match TRBD1. CDR3 length: 16 residues. The V gene end was trimmed by 3 bases and the J gene end by 4 bases; junction bases not matched to a gene: 12. The germline V gene has CDR1 SQVTM and CDR2 ANQGSEA. Here the CDR3 reads CSVDTPNRGHTYGYTF. Here the CDR3 DNA reads TGCAGCGTTGACACACCGAACAGGGGGCACACCTATGGCTACACCTTC.

This chain joins TRBV28 and TRBJ2-5; D is undetermined. V was clipped by 1 base and J by 4 bases, with 4 bases between them. CDR1 MDHEN and CDR2 SYDVKM come from the germline V gene. This CDR3 is 12 amino acids long. CDR3 nucleotides: TGTGCCAGCAGTTTATTCCGAGAGACCCAGTACTTC. As protein: CASSLFRETQYF. Combining the CDR3 with reference TRBV28 and TRBJ2-5 gives the whole variable domain DVKVTQSSRYLVKRTGEKVFLECVQDMDHENMFWYRQDPGLGLRLIYFSYDVKMKEKGDIPEGYSVSREKKERFSLILESASTNQTSMYLCASSLFRETQYFGPGTRLLVL.

Of note for this clone: The junction departs from the called germline gene at one end, perhaps through a read error. This CDR3 is also generated by other DNA sequences in the sample. The chain recombines TRBV5-1 with TRBJ1-2; 12 bases map to TRBD1. This CDR3 spans 15 amino acids. Germline V gene lookup returns CDR1 SGHRS and CDR2 YFSETQ. DNA for the CDR3: TGTGCCAGCAGCAACCCGGGACAGGGGGCTCGGGGCTACACCTTC. Its translation is CASSNPGQGARGYTF. The variable domain in full, completed from reference TRBV5-1 and TRBJ1-2, reads KAGVTQTPRYLIKTRGQQVTLSCSPISGHRSVSWYQQTPGQGLQFLFEYFSETQRNKGNFPGRFSGRQFSNSRSEMNVSTLELGDSALYLCASSNPGQGARGYTFGSGTRLTVV.

This clone was seen only once. The rearrangement joins TRBV6-5 to TRBJ1-3; weak D call: TRBD1 (6 bases). The V gene's germline CDR1 is MNHEY and CDR2 SVGAGI. The CDR3 is made up of 15 amino acids. Between the trimmed V and J ends, which lost 6 bases and 0 bases, there was a span of 12 bases. The CDR3: CASSRGGTSGNTIYF. In nucleotides, the CDR3 is TGTGCCAGCAGCCGAGGGGGTACCTCTGGAAACACCATATATTTT.

This chain joins TRBV29-1 and TRBJ1-5; 9 nucleotides agree with TRBD1. This CDR3 contains 12 residues. Germline loops: CDR1 SQVTM, CDR2 ANQGSEA. J gave up 7 bases and V 6 bases, and 4 bases lay outside the gene matches. As DNA, the CDR3 is TGCAGCGTCGGGACAGGGAGCCAGCCCCAGCATTTT. It translates to CSVGTGSQPQHF.

In its sample, this clone was seen a few times. The chain is built from TRBV2 and TRBJ1-1; D not resolved. Germline CDR1 SNHLY, CDR2 FYNNEI. This CDR3 contains 12 residues. V lost 3 bases and J 8 bases, leaving 10 bases between the germline ends. The CDR3 DNA reads as TGTGCCAGCAGTGAGGGGAGCATAGAAGCTTTCTTT. Its translation: CASSEGSIEAFF.